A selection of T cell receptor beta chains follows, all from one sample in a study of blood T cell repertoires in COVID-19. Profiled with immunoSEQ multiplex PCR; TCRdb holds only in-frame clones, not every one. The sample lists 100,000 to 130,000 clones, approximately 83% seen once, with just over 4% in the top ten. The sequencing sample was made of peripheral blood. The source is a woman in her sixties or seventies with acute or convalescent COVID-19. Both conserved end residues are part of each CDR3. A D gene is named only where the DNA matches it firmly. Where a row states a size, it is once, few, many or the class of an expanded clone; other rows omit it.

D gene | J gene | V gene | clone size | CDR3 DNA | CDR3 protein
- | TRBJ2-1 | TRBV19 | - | TGTGCCAGTACCCAAGGGGGACTACCTTTGGCTGAGCAGTTCTTC | CASTQGGLPLAEQFF
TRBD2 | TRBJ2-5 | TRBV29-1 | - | TGCAGCGGGACTAGCGGGAGCCAAGAGACCCAGTACTTC | CSGTSGSQETQYF
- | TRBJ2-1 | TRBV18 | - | TGTGCCAGCTCACCCAGTTACAATGAGCAGTTCTTC | CASSPSYNEQFF
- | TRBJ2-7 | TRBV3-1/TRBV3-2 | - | TGTGCCAGCAGCCAAGATTCCCCTAGCGTCTCCTACGAGCAGTACTTC | CASSQDSPSVSYEQYF
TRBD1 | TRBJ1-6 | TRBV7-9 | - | TGTGCCAGCAGCTCGAAGTCCGGGACAGTAAGGTCACCCCTCCACTTT | CASSSKSGTVRSPLHF
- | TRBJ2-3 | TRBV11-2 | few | TGTGCCAGCACCCGAGGAGGGGGGGTTGGAGATACGCAGTATTTT | CASTRGGGVGDTQYF
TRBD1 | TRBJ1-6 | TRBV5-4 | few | TGTGCCAGCAGCTCCGGACAGGGTCGCAATAATTCACCCCTCCACTTT | CASSSGQGRNNSPLHF
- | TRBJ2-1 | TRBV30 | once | TGTGCCTGGAGTCACGACTCGATAGCTGATGAGCAGTTCTTC | CAWSHDSIADEQFF
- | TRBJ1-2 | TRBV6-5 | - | TGTGCCAGCAGTTACAGGGGCAGGGAGGGGAATGGCTACACCTTC | CASSYRGREGNGYTF
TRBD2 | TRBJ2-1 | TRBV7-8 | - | TGTGCCAGCAGCTTAGAGGCGGGGGGCTTGAATGAGCAGTTCTTC | CASSLEAGGLNEQFF
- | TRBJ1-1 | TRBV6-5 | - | TGTGCCAGCAGTTACTCCAAGAACACTGAAGCTTTCTTT | CASSYSKNTEAFF
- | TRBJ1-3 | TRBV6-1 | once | TGTGCCAGCAGTGAACATTCTGGAAACACCATATATTTT | CASSEHSGNTIYF
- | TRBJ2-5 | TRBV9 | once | TGTGCCAGCAGCGTAGGAGCTCGGACACAAGCCATAGAGACCCAGTACTTC | CASSVGARTQAIETQYF
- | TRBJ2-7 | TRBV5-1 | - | TGCGCCAGCAGCTACGGCGGATCTTACTCCTACGAGCAGTACTTC | CASSYGGSYSYEQYF
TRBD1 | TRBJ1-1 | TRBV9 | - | TGTGCCAGCAGCCCGGGGACAGGGTTCTTAACTTTCTTT | CASSPGTGFLTFF
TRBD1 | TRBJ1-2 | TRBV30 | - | TGTGCCTGGGGCGAGATACAGGGGATTCGCGGCTACACCTTC | CAWGEIQGIRGYTF
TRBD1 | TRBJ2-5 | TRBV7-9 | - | TGTGCCAGCAGCTGGGGACAGGGTGAGGCGGAGACCCAGTACTTC | CASSWGQGEAETQYF
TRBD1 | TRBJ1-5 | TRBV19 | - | TGTGCCAGTAGACCCGGGACAGGGGCTCAGAGTCAGCCCCAGCATTTT | CASRPGTGAQSQPQHF
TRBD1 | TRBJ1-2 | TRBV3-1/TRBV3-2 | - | TGTGCCAGCAGTCCCCGACAGGGGTTTTATGGCTACACCTTC | CASSPRQGFYGYTF
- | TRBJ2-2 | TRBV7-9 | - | TGTGCCAGCAGCTCCCGTCGCCGGCAGGGTTTAACCGGGGAGCTGTTTTTT | CASSSRRRQGLTGELFF
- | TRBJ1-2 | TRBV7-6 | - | TGTGCCAGCAGCCTTGGCTACACCTTC | CASSLGYTF
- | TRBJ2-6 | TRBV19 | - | TGTGCCAGTATTCACAGGTCGCTTCGCACCTCTGGGGCCAACGTCCTGACTTTC | CASIHRSLRTSGANVLTF
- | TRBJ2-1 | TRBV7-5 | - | TGTGCCAGAACCAAGGGACAGGGCTATGAGCAGTTCTTC | CARTKGQGYEQFF
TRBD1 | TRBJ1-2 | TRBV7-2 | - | TGTGCCAGCAGCTTCCGACAGGGGGCGAATTATGGCTACACCTTC | CASSFRQGANYGYTF
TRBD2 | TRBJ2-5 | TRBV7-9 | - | TGTGCCAGCAGCTCGGGACTAGCGGGACTTCGTTCAATAGTAGAGACCCAGTACTTC | CASSSGLAGLRSIVETQYF
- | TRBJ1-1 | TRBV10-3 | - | TGTGCCATGGGTGGGGCGAACACTGAAGCTTTCTTT | CAMGGANTEAFF